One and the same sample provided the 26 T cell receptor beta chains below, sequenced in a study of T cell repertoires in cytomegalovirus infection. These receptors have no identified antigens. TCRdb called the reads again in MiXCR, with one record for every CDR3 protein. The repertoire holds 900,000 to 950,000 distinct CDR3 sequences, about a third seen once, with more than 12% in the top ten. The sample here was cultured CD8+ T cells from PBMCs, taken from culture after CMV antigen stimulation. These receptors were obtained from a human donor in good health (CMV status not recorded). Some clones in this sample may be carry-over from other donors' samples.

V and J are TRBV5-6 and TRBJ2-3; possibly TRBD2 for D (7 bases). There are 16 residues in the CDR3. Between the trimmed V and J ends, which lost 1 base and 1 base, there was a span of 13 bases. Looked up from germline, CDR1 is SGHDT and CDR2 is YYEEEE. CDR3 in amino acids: CASSLRGGSRTDTQYF. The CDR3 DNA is TGTGCCAGCAGCTTGAGGGGGGGGAGCCGCACAGATACGCAGTATTTT.

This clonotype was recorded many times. DNA for the CDR3: TGTGCCAGCAGCTTCCCCGGGATGAGTCAGCCCCAGCATTTT. Residues: CASSFPGMSQPQHF. The chain joins TRBV7-2 to TRBJ1-5; D remains unclear. V lost 3 bases and J 6 bases, leaving 12 bases between the germline ends. Germline V gene sequence: CDR1 SGHTA, CDR2 FQGNSA. The CDR3 runs 14 residues.

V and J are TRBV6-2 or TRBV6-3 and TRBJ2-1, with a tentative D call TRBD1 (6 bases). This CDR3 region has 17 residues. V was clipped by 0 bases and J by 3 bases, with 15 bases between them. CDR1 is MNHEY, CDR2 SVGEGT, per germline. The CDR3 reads CASSYSMLDRGYNEQFF. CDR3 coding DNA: TGTGCCAGCAGTTACTCGATGTTGGACAGAGGCTACAATGAGCAGTTCTTC.

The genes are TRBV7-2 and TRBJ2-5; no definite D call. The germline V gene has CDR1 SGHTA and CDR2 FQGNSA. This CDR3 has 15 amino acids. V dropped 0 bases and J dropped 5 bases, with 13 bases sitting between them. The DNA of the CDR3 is TGTGCCAGCAGCTTAGCGCTTGCAGCGAAGGAGACCCAGTACTTC. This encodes CASSLALAAKETQYF.

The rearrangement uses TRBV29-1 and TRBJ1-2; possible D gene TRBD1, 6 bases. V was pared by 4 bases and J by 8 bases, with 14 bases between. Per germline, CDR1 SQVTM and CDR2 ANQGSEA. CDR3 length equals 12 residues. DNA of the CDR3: TGCAGCGTTGGCGGAAGGGGGGGCGGCTACACCTTC. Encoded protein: CSVGGRGGGYTF. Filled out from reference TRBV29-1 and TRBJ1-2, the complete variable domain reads SAVISQKPSRDICQRGTSLTIQCQVDSQVTMMFWYRQQPGQSLTLIATANQGSEATYESGFVIDKFPISRPNLTFSTLTVSNMSPEDSSIYLCSVGGRGGGYTFGSGTRLTVV.

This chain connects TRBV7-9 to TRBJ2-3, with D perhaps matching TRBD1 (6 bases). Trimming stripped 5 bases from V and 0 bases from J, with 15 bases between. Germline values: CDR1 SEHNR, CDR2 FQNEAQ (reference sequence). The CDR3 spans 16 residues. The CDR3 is CASSRGRQVSTDTQYF. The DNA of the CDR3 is TGTGCCAGCAGCCGTGGCAGACAGGTGAGCACAGATACGCAGTATTTT.

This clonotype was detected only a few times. CDR3 sequence: CASSLWDRGDTGELFF. CDR3 bases: TGTGCCAGCAGTTTATGGGACAGGGGCGACACCGGGGAGCTGTTTTTT. The chain uses TRBV28 and TRBJ2-2; 9 positions match TRBD1. Germline trimming cut 0 bases from V and 3 bases from J; bases unmatched to any gene: 2. The CDR3 length is 16 residues. Germline loops: CDR1 MDHEN, CDR2 SYDVKM.

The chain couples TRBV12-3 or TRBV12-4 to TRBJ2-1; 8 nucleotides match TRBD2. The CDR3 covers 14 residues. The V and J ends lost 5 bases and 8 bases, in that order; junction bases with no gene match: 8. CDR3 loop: CASSPSGPWDEQFF. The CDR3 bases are TGTGCCAGCAGTCCTAGCGGGCCTTGGGATGAGCAGTTCTTC.

The CDR3 bases are TGTGCCAGCAGCCTTGACCCAAGATCTACCGGGGAGCTGTTTTTT. Amino acids: CASSLDPRSTGELFF. The chain is built from TRBV6-5 and TRBJ2-2; D unresolved. The V end was cut by 6 bases, the J end by 5 bases, with 16 bases between. This CDR3 has 15 amino acids. In germline, CDR1 is MNHEY, CDR2 SVGAGI.

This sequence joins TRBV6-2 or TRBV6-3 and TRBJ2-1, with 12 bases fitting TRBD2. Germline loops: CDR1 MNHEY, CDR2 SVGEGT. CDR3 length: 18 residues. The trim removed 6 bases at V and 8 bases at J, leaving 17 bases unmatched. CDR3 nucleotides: TGTGCCAGCAGCCCGCCCCCTGGACTAGCGGGGCCTCAGGATGAGCAGTTCTTC. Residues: CASSPPPGLAGPQDEQFF.

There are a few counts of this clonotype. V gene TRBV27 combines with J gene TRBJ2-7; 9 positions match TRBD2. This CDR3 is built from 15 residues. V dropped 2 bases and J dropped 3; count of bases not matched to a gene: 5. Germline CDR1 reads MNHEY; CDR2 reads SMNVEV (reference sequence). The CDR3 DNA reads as TGTGCCAGCAGTTTAGTTGCGGGGGGGAACTACGAGCAGTACGTC. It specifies CASSLVAGGNYEQYV.

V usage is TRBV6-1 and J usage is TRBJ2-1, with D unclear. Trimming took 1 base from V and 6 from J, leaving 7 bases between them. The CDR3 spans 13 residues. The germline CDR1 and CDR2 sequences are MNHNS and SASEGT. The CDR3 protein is CASSEVVCNEQFF. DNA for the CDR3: TGTGCCAGCAGTGAAGTGGTCTGCAATGAGCAGTTCTTC.

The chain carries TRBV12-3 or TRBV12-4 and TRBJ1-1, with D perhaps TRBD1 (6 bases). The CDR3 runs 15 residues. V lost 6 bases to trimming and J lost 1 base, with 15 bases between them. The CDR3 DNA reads TGTGCCAGCAGCCGAGAGGGGGGTGCGAACACTGAAGCTTTCTTT. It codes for CASSREGGANTEAFF.

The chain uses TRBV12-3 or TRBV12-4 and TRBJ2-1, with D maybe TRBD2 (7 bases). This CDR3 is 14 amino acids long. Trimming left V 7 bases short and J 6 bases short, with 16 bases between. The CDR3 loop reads CASNPGGRGNEQFF. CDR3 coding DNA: TGTGCCAGCAACCCGGGGGGCCGGGGCAATGAGCAGTTCTTC.

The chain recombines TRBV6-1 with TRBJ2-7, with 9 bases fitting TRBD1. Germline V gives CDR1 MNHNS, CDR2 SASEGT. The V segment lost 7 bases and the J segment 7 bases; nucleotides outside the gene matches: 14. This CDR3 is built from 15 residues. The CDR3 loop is CASIPQGQGLREQYV. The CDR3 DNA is TGTGCCAGCATCCCTCAGGGACAGGGATTAAGGGAGCAGTACGTC.

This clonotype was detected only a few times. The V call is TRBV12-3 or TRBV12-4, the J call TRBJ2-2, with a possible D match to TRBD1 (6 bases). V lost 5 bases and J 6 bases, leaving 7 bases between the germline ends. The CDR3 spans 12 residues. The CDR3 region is CASSGTPGELFF. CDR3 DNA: TGTGCCAGCAGTGGGACACCCGGGGAGCTGTTTTTT.

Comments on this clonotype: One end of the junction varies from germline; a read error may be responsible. DNA for the CDR3: TGCACCAGCAGCCAAGATAGAATGGCATTAAACTATGGCTACACCTTC. Translated, it gives CTSSQDRMALNYGYTF. V is TRBV4-1 and J is TRBJ1-2; D is unresolved. The CDR3 length is 16 residues. In germline, CDR1 is MGHRA, CDR2 YSYEKL.

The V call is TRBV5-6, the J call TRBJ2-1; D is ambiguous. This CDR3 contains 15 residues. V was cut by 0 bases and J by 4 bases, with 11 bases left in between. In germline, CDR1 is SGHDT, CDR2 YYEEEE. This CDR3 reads CASSLGLGRYNEQFF. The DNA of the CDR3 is TGTGCCAGCAGCTTGGGGCTAGGGCGATACAATGAGCAGTTCTTC.

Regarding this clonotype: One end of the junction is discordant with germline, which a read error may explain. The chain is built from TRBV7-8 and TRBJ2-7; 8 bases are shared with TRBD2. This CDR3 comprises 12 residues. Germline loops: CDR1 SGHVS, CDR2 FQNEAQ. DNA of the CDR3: TGTGCCAACAGCTTAGTAGCGGGGCTGCAGTACTTC. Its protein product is CANSLVAGLQYF. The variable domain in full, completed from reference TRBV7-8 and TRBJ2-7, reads GAGVSQSPRYKVAKRGQDVALRCDPISGHVSLFWYQQALGQGPEFLTYFQNEAQLDKSGLPSDRFFAERPEGSVSTLKIQRTQQEDSAVYLCANSLVAGLQYFGPGTRLTVT.

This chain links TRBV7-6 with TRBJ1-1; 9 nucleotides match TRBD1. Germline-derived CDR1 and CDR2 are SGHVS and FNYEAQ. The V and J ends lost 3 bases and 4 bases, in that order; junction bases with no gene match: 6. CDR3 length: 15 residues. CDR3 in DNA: TGTGCCAGCAGCTTGCAGGGACAGGGAATCACTGAAGCTTTCTTT. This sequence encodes CASSLQGQGITEAFF.

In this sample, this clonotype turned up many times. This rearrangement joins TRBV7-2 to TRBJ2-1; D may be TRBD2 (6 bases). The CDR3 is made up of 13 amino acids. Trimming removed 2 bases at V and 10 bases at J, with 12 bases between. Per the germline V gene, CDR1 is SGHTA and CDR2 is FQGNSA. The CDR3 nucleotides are TGTGCCAGCAGCTTAACGCTAGCGAGAGAGCAGTTCTTC. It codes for CASSLTLAREQFF.

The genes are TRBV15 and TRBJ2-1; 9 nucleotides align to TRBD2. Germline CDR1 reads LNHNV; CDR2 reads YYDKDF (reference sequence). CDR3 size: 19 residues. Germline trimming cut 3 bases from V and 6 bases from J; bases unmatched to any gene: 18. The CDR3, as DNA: TGTGCCACCAGCAGGGGCTTCTCCGTAGCGGGGGCCTCGGGCAATGAGCAGTTCTTC. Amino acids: CATSRGFSVAGASGNEQFF.

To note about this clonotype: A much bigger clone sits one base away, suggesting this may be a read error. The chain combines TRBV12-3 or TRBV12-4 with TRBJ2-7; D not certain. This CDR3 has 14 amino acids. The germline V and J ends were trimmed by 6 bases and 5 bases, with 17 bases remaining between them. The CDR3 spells CASSPRSHSDEQYF. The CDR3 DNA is TGTGCCAGCAGCCCCCGTTCGCACAGCGACGAGCAGTACTTC.

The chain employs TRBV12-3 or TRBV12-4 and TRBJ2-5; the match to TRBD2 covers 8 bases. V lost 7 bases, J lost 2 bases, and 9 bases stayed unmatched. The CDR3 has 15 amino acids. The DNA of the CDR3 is TGTGCCAGCACTCCCGGGGGGGGGTCGCAAGAGACCCAGTACTTC. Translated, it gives CASTPGGGSQETQYF.

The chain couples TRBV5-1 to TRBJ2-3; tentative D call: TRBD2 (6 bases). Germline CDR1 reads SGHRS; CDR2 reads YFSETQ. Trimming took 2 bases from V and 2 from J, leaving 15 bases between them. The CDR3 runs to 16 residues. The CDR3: CASSLLGTRTTDTQYF. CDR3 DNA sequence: TGCGCCAGCAGCTTACTTGGGACTCGCACCACAGATACGCAGTATTTT.

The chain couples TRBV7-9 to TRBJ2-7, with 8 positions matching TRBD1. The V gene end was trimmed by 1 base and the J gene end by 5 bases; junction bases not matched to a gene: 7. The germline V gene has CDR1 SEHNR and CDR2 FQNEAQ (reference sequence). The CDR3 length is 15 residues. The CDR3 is CASSLGTGTGDEQYF. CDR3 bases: TGTGCCAGCAGCTTAGGGACAGGGACGGGGGACGAGCAGTACTTC.